This T cell receptor beta chain was sequenced during a study of cytomegalovirus exposure and HLA in healthy donors. Broader study findings: Researchers reported from a later analysis that most CMV-associated TCR beta chains appeared HLA-restricted.

With respect to this clone: Its antigen is not identified.

With 60 Vbeta and 13 Jbeta primers, the PCR was carried out. Per the study methods: Later, an analysis found 75 million to 90 million unique TCR beta chains, and 9.5 million to 11 million of these were shared. Here immunoSEQ multiplex PCR was the method, and the copy in TCRdb shows in-frame clones only, minus some. V, J and clone size reflect that table, while D and trimming were determined from the DNA. This sample has around 200,000 clones, with 86% found just once. V gave up 0 bases and J gave up 2 bases, with 13 bases separating them. The germline gives CDR1 MNHNS, CDR2 SASEGT. CDR3 size: 16 residues. The study sampled nominally healthy donors, though unrecorded immune exposures were likely.

The J gene is TRBJ1-2, the V gene TRBV6-1, with D possibly matching TRBD1 (5 bases). What was sequenced was PBMCs. The receptor comes from a woman between 25 and 40 years old in good health and CMV-seronegative. The CDR3 spells CASSEAWGAGNYGYTF. DNA for the CDR3: TGTGCCAGCAGTGAAGCCTGGGGCGCCGGCAACTATGGCTACACCTTC.